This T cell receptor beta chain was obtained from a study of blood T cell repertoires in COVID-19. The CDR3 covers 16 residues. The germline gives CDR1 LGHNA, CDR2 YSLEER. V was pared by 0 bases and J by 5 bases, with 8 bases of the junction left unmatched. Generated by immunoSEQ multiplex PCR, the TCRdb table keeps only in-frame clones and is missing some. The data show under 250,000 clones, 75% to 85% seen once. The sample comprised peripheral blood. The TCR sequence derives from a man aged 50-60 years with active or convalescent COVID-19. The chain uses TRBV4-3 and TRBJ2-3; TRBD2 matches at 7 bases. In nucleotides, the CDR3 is TGCGCCAGCAGCCAAGAGGTGGGGGGGTACGAAGATACGCAGTATTTT. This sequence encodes CASSQEVGGYEDTQYF.